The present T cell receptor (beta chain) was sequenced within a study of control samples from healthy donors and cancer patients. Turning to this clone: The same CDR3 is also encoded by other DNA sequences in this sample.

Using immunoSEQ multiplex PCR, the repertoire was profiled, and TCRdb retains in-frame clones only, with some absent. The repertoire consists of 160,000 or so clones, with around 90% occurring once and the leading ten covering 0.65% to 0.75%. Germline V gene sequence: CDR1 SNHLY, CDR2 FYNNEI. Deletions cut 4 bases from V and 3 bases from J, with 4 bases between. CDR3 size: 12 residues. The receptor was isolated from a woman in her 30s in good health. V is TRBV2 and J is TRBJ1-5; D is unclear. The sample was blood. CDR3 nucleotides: TGTGCCAGCAGTGGTAACAATCAGCCCCAGCATTTT. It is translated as CASSGNNQPQHF.